These T cell receptor beta chains were read from a single sample in a study of shared clonotypes between healthy human individuals. Libraries were prepared by immunoSEQ multiplex PCR; TCRdb keeps only in-frame clonotypes and omits some of them. This repertoire shows millions of clones, roughly 95% found once; its top ten account for 0.13%. The material sequenced was naive CD4+ T cells sorted from blood. The receptors derive from a man in his late teens or twenties in good health. Both conserved end residues are part of each CDR3. The order of the fields is D gene, V gene, J gene, clone size, CDR3 DNA, CDR3 protein. The D gene is left open where the match is weak. Clone size is not always given. Where it is, it says once, few, many or a class for expanded clones.

D: TRBD2
V: TRBV6-6
J: TRBJ2-4
size: -
DNA: TGTGCCAGCAGTCCCGGGACGGGGGGCAAAAACATTCAGTACTTC
CDR3: CASSPGTGGKNIQYF

D: -
V: TRBV29-1
J: TRBJ1-3
size: -
DNA: TGCAGCGTGGGGGAAGCCGGCTCTGGAAACACCATATATTTT
CDR3: CSVGEAGSGNTIYF

D: TRBD1
V: TRBV25-1
J: TRBJ1-4
size: once
DNA: TGTGCCAGCAGTGCCGGGGACAGGGCACATGAAAAACTGTTTTTT
CDR3: CASSAGDRAHEKLFF

D: TRBD1
V: TRBV10-1
J: TRBJ2-7
size: -
DNA: TGCGCCAGCAGTCCCTCCGGGACAGTGTTCGAGCAGTACTTC
CDR3: CASSPSGTVFEQYF

D: -
V: TRBV19
J: TRBJ1-1
size: -
DNA: TGTGCCAGTAATACCAGGGAACTGAACACTGAAGCTTTCTTT
CDR3: CASNTRELNTEAFF

D: -
V: TRBV7-2
J: TRBJ2-7
size: -
DNA: TGTGCCAGCAGCCCCTCGGGCGGTTACTCCTACGAGCAGTACTTC
CDR3: CASSPSGGYSYEQYF

D: -
V: TRBV29-1
J: TRBJ1-2
size: -
DNA: TGCAGCGTTGAAGAAACAGGTACTAACTATGGCTACACCTTC
CDR3: CSVEETGTNYGYTF

D: -
V: TRBV7-9
J: TRBJ1-4
size: -
DNA: TGTGCCAGCAGCCAAAATGACAGTAGATTTGAAAAACTGTTTTTT
CDR3: CASSQNDSRFEKLFF

D: -
V: TRBV5-6
J: TRBJ2-7
size: -
DNA: TGTGCCAGCAGCTTGTTCCACTACGAGCAGTACTTC
CDR3: CASSLFHYEQYF

D: -
V: TRBV4-3
J: TRBJ2-7
size: -
DNA: TGCGCCAGCAGCCCCGCCGGTCGATTCTACGAGCAGTACTTC
CDR3: CASSPAGRFYEQYF

D: -
V: TRBV23-1
J: TRBJ1-5
size: -
DNA: TGCGCCAGCAGTCAATCGATCGAAAGCCGGGATTATAGCAATCAGCCCCAGCATTTT
CDR3: CASSQSIESRDYSNQPQHF

D: -
V: TRBV7-2
J: TRBJ1-1
size: -
DNA: TGTGCCAGCAGCTTCCAGGGGTCGAACACTGAAGCTTTCTTT
CDR3: CASSFQGSNTEAFF

D: -
V: TRBV6-1
J: TRBJ1-3
size: -
DNA: TGTGCCAGCAGTGGGTCGTCCGCGTGGAGCTCTGGAAACACCATATATTTT
CDR3: CASSGSSAWSSGNTIYF

D: -
V: TRBV7-2
J: TRBJ2-7
size: -
DNA: TGTGCCAGCAGCTTAGGAGGGCCGTCTTCCTACGAGCAGTACTTC
CDR3: CASSLGGPSSYEQYF